This T cell receptor beta chain was sequenced during a study of a mutant IDH1 vaccine in newly diagnosed glioma. The CDR3 spans 14 residues. V was cut by 3 bases and J by 1 base, with 9 bases left in between. Germline V gene sequence: CDR1 LNHDA, CDR2 SQIVND (reference sequence). Regarding time point: week 47, end of study. Vaccination comprised doses that each held 300 ug of mutant IDH1 20-mer peptide, plus topical imiquimod. The donors had new WHO grade 3 or 4 astrocytomas; these were IDH1-mutant and ATRX-lost. Note on this clone: Its target is unknown.

The protocol was immunoSEQ multiplex PCR, while the TCRdb copy is restricted to in-frame clones and leaves out a portion. The sample lists tens of thousands of clones; less than 75% were seen once. V gene TRBV19 combines with J gene TRBJ1-2, with TRBD1 as a possible D gene (6 bases). This TCR came from a man aged 35-49 years with glioma. Some clones in this sample may be carry-over from other donors' samples. Here the sequenced sample was peripheral blood mononuclear cells (PBMCs), taken from a glioma patient whose treatment included an IDH1 peptide vaccine. The CDR3 DNA follows: TGTGCCAGTAGTATGGGCAGGGGTAACTATGGCTACACCTTC. Translation gives CASSMGRGNYGYTF. Together with reference TRBV19 and TRBJ1-2, the CDR3 gives the full variable domain: DGGITQSPKYLFRKEGQNVTLSCEQNLNHDAMYWYRQDPGQGLRLIYYSQIVNDFQKGDIAEGYSVSREKKESFPLTVTSAQKNPTAFYLCASSMGRGNYGYTFGSGTRLTVV.